This TCR beta chain comes out of a study of T cell repertoires in cytomegalovirus infection. This CDR3 has 14 amino acids. Trimming took off 6 bases at V and 5 bases at J, with 15 bases between the two ends. Germline values: CDR1 SGHVS, CDR2 FQNEAQ. MiXCR was run by TCRdb on the reads, yielding one entry per CDR3 protein. The table records hundreds of thousands of distinct CDR3 sequences, around 24% of them present only once. This clonotype occurred many times. This chain uses TRBV7-8 with TRBJ2-3; the D gene is possibly TRBD1 (5 bases). The TCR comes from a human donor in good health (CMV status not recorded). Some clones in this sample may be carry-over from other donors' samples. Input material: CD8+ T cells from PBMCs. CDR3 sequence: CASSQGGWGDTQYF. In DNA, the CDR3 is TGTGCCAGCAGTCAGGGTGGTTGGGGAGATACGCAGTATTTT. The full variable domain, its missing parts supplied by reference TRBV7-8 and TRBJ2-3, is GAGVSQSPRYKVAKRGQDVALRCDPISGHVSLFWYQQALGQGPEFLTYFQNEAQLDKSGLPSDRFFAERPEGSVSTLKIQRTQQEDSAVYLCASSQGGWGDTQYFGPGTRLTVL.